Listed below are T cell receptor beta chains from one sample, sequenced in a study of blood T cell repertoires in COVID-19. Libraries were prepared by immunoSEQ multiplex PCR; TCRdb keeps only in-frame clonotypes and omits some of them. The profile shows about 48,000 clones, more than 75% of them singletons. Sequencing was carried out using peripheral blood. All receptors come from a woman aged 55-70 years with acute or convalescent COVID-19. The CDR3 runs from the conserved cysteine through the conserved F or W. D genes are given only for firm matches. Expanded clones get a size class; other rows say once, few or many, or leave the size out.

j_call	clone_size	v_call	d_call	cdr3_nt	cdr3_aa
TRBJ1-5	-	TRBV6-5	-	TGTGCCAGCACAAAACGGGAGGGCAATCAGCCCCAGCATTTT	CASTKREGNQPQHF
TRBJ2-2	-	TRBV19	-	TGTGCCAGTAGTATTCAGGGTTGGGATGACACCGGGGAGCTGTTTTTT	CASSIQGWDDTGELFF
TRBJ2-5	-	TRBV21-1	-	TGTGCCAGCAGCTCACCGGGACTTTTAGAGACCCAGTACTTC	CASSSPGLLETQYF
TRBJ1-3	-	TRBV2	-	TGTGCCAGCAGAGCAGGGGTCAATGGAAACACCATATATTTT	CASRAGVNGNTIYF
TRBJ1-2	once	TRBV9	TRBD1	TGTGCCAGCAGCCCAGGGACAGGGAACTATGGCTACACCTTC	CASSPGTGNYGYTF
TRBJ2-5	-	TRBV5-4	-	TGTGCCAGCTCCCCGGGGGATACCAGGGAGACCCAGTACTTC	CASSPGDTRETQYF
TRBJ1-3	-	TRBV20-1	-	TGCAGTGCTAGTTGGGGGGCTGGAAACACCATATATTTT	CSASWGAGNTIYF
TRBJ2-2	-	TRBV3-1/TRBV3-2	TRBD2	TGTGCCAGCAGCCAAGGGACTAGCGGGGAGCTGTTTTTT	CASSQGTSGELFF
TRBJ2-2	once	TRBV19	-	TGTGCCAGTATTCCAAATCAGGTAGTCACCGGGGAGCTGTTTTTT	CASIPNQVVTGELFF
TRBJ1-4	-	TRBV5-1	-	TGCGCCAGCAGCTTGGCCTCCGATAGTGAAAAACTGTTTTTT	CASSLASDSEKLFF
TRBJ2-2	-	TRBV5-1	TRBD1	TGCGCCAGCAGCCTTTCGGGACAGGGGAACACCGGGGAGCTGTTTTTT	CASSLSGQGNTGELFF
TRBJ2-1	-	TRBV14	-	TGTGCCAGCAGCCACCAACTCTACAATGAGCAGTTCTTC	CASSHQLYNEQFF
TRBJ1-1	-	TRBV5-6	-	TGTGCCAGCAGCTTGGTCCCAGGTGAAGGGAACACTGAAGCTTTCTTT	CASSLVPGEGNTEAFF
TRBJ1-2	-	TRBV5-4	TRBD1	TGTGCCGGCGGGTCGGGACAGGGGGCCGACTATGGCTACACCTTC	CAGGSGQGADYGYTF
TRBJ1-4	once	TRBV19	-	TGTGCCAGTACGGTGGCAGCGAATGAAAAACTGTTTTTT	CASTVAANEKLFF
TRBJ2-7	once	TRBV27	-	TGTGCCAGCAGTTTAATGGGGAGCGAGCAGTACTTC	CASSLMGSEQYF
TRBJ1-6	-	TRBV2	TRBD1	TGTGCCAGCAGTGCGACAGGGGATAATTCACCCCTCCACTTT	CASSATGDNSPLHF
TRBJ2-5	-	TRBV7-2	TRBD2	TGTGCCAGCAGCTCTAGCGGGGCCTTCCAAGAGACCCAGTACTTC	CASSSSGAFQETQYF
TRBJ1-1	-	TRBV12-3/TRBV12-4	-	TGTGCCAGCAGTTTCATGGGGCGTCAAGCTTTCTTT	CASSFMGRQAFF